The rows below give T cell receptor beta chains drawn from one sample of a study of identical twins. TCRdb analysed the 5' RACE reads with MiXCR anew, one entry per CDR3 protein. This repertoire shows 500,000 to 550,000 distinct CDR3 sequences, about a fifth found once; its top ten account for more than 0.4%. The same sample was also studied in work on yellow fever vaccine responses in identical twins.

The sample consisted of CD4+ T cells sorted from blood. The receptors were sampled from a woman aged 18-35 years in good health. Each CDR3 is given with its conserved first and last residue. Each record gives: D gene, V gene, clone size, J gene, CDR3 protein, CDR3 DNA. D genes are given only for firm matches. Rows give clone size only sometimes, using once, few, many, or a class for an expanded clone.

.	TRBV20-1	many	TRBJ1-2	CSASSMDSRRNGYTF	TGCAGTGCTAGTTCAATGGACAGTAGAAGGAATGGCTACACCTTC
.	TRBV5-1	.	TRBJ2-7	CASSLGQASYEQYF	TGCGCCAGCAGCTTGGGACAGGCGTCCTACGAGCAGTACTTC
TRBD1	TRBV15	many	TRBJ1-1	CATSRDLFGQGLNTEAFF	TGTGCCACCAGCAGAGATCTTTTTGGACAGGGCTTGAACACTGAAGCTTTCTTT
.	TRBV19	.	TRBJ1-4	CASSRGRPATNEKLFF	TGTGCCAGTAGTAGGGGACGGCCTGCAACTAATGAAAAACTGTTTTTT
.	TRBV28	few	TRBJ1-4	CASSPGTVVNEKLFF	TGTGCCAGCAGTCCGGGGACCGTAGTAAATGAAAAACTGTTTTTT
.	TRBV4-2	.	TRBJ2-6	CASSPGLRSGANVLTF	TGTGCCAGCAGCCCTGGACTCCGGTCTGGGGCCAACGTCCTGACTTTC
TRBD2	TRBV5-1	few	TRBJ2-1	CASSLALSSGGHEQFF	TGCGCCAGCAGCTTGGCGTTGTCTAGCGGGGGCCATGAGCAGTTCTTC
TRBD1	TRBV7-2	few	TRBJ1-1	CASSSGQGTEAFF	TGTGCCAGCAGCTCGGGACAGGGGACTGAAGCTTTCTTT
.	TRBV7-9	once	TRBJ2-1	CASSPRGEQFF	TGTGCCAGCAGCCCCCGCGGGGAGCAGTTCTTC
.	TRBV7-9	few	TRBJ1-5	CASSFDSAAGRNQPQHF	TGTGCCAGCAGCTTCGACAGTGCCGCGGGTAGGAATCAGCCCCAGCATTTT
.	TRBV20-1	many	TRBJ2-3	CSAKGGGKKADTQYF	TGCAGTGCCAAGGGAGGCGGGAAGAAGGCAGATACGCAGTATTTT
TRBD2	TRBV5-1	few	TRBJ2-7	CASSFSSGRSWAYEQYF	TGCGCCAGCAGCTTTTCTAGCGGGAGGTCGTGGGCGTACGAGCAGTACTTC
TRBD2	TRBV7-3	.	TRBJ2-1	CASSRTSVSYNEQFF	TGTGCCAGCAGCCGGACTAGCGTTTCCTACAATGAGCAGTTCTTC
.	TRBV10-3	.	TRBJ2-1	CAISGVGGESSYNEQFF	TGTGCCATCAGTGGGGTGGGGGGCGAGAGCTCCTACAATGAGCAGTTCTTC
.	TRBV2	.	TRBJ2-1	CASTNPVYNEQFF	TGTGCCAGCACAAACCCGGTATACAATGAGCAGTTCTTC
TRBD1	TRBV12-3/TRBV12-4	.	TRBJ1-1	CASTTTGTTEAFF	TGTGCCAGCACCACGACAGGGACCACTGAAGCTTTCTTT
.	TRBV29-1	few	TRBJ2-1	CSVELLSRSSYNEQFF	TGCAGCGTTGAACTCCTTTCCAGAAGCTCCTACAATGAGCAGTTCTTC
TRBD2	TRBV20-1	.	TRBJ2-1	CSGAAGSAYNEQFF	TGCAGTGGGGCAGCGGGATCAGCCTACAATGAGCAGTTCTTC
.	TRBV10-3	.	TRBJ1-1	CAISEDRRQRATEAFF	TGTGCCATCAGTGAGGATCGGCGGCAGCGGGCCACTGAAGCTTTCTTT
.	TRBV2	.	TRBJ2-1	CASRDSWNEQFF	TGTGCCAGCCGGGACTCTTGGAATGAGCAGTTCTTC
.	TRBV7-3	few	TRBJ2-2	CASSLMSMNTGELFF	TGTGCCAGCAGCTTAATGTCTATGAACACCGGGGAGCTGTTTTTT
.	TRBV5-1	.	TRBJ2-3	CASTSLGAATDTQYF	TGCGCCAGCACCTCGCTTGGTGCAGCCACAGATACGCAGTATTTT